Below, one TCR beta chain is given with its context. This CDR3 is built from 14 residues. Germline lookup yields CDR1 LGHDT and CDR2 YNNKEL (reference sequence). With 2 bases removed from V and 4 bases from J, the gap between germline ends came to 11 bases. The data are from a study of blood T cell repertoires in COVID-19. Study processing details: Researchers report that nucleated cell counts were estimated from reference gene primer amplification. Repertoires were generated with immunoSEQ multiplex PCR, while TCRdb's copy carries only in-frame clones and drops some. From that table come the V and J calls and clone size; the DNA was used to work out D and trimming. The sample yields approximately 150,000 clones, 87% seen once.

This receptor was obtained from a human donor in a cohort sampled during active COVID-19. The chain uses TRBV3-1 (or the pseudogene TRBV3-2) and TRBJ1-1, with a possible D match to TRBD1 (6 bases). The sequenced material came from peripheral blood. CDR3 nucleotide sequence: TGTGCCAGCAGCCAAACCTGGGACACCACTGAAGCTTTCTTT. Residues: CASSQTWDTTEAFF.